The TCR beta chain described here comes from a study of regulatory T cells in long-lasting Graves disease (dated by TCRdb to 2020 to 2023). For the wider study: Persistent Graves' disease was defined as persistently positive TSH receptor autoantibodies together with antithyroid drug treatment for over 5 years. Patients with persistent Graves' disease were compared with patients with newly diagnosed Graves' disease using TCR sequencing and RNA sequencing of peripheral blood. The study was conducted in China and was registered as a clinical trial. A total of some 35 samples underwent TCR sequencing, from about 13 patients with persistent Graves' disease and 20 or so patients with newly diagnosed Graves' disease. Persistent Graves' disease patients in the clinical cohort had taken antithyroid drugs for approximately ten years on average. The research as a whole found: The authors acknowledged the small sample size as a limitation that may reduce accuracy. Sequencing and analysis were restricted to the TCR beta chain. A larger number of public clonotypes was shared among persistent patients (more than 2,500) than among newly diagnosed patients (roughly 1,000). Compared with newly diagnosed patients, patients with persistent Graves' disease had lower TCR Shannon entropy and fewer highly expanded clones, which suggests clonal expansion. Peripheral blood alone was examined, since thyroid tissue, which constituted the primary lesion, could not be accessed. TRBV28, TRBJ1-2 and TRBJ2-5 were preferentially used in persistent disease, while TRBV20-1 and TRBJ2-1 were favored in newly diagnosed disease.

Reading from cysteine to phenylalanine, the CDR3 counts 15 amino acids. Just CDR3 DNA is preserved here, 45 bases in frame from base 1. Trimming takes 1 base from V and 6 bases from J, and the germline ends sit 16 bases apart. CDR1 SGHTA and CDR2 FQGNSA are derived from the germline V gene. Of note for this clonotype: The specificity of this receptor is unknown. The input lacks base qualities; no much larger clone sits a single base away.

The time point label on this specimen signifies: persistent/refractory GD, antithyroid drugs over 5 years with positive TRAb. For both TCR sequencing and RNA sequencing, RNA was extracted from PBMCs using TRIzol. The diagnosis of Graves' disease followed American Thyroid Association guidelines. Patients were recruited from an endocrinology department in Xi'an, China. Each patient gave roughly 8.4 milliliters of peripheral blood, collected in an EDTA anticoagulant tube. PBMCs were isolated by Ficoll Paque Plus density gradient separation without further T cell sorting. RNA quality was checked with an Agilent 2100 Bioanalyzer and agarose gel, and concentration with a NanoDrop 2000. The protocol used for the library was multiplex PCR. The sequencer listed for this sample is Illumina HiSeq 4000. CDR3 regions were amplified by Arm-PCR with iRepertoire HTBI primers to construct TCR beta libraries. Gel purification was performed on PCR products prior to sequencing. The paper's processing steps were these. Gene usage analysis of CDR3 amino acid clonotypes relied on the 62 TRBV and 15 or so TRBJ segments identified across samples. COPE and FqMerger were used to merge filtered high-quality paired reads into contigs. BLAST was used to align contigs to IMGT TRBV, TRBD and TRBJ reference genes, and CDR3 was defined according to IMGT. Clonotypes above 0.1% frequency were classified as highly expanded clones. Shannon entropy served as the measure of repertoire diversity, while the Gini coefficient captured V-J evenness. Public clonotypes were defined as clonotypes shared by more than one individual. In TCRdb, the public reads were trimmed at Q25 with fastp and aligned with MiXCR, with productive beta chains retained. Rows with one shared CDR3 protein collapse into an entry with the most common genes and DNA. The V and J calls follow TCRdb's processing rather than the paper's. The sample table shows about 470,000 distinct CDR3 sequences, and 20% to 25% are seen once. The ten largest clones represent roughly 6.9% of the sample.

The sequencing here drew on peripheral blood mononuclear cells (PBMCs), taken when the disease was refractory, from a patient treated with antithyroid drugs. This receptor was obtained from a female donor with Graves disease. Recombination connected TRBV7-2 to TRBJ2-7, with the D call tentatively TRBD1 or TRBD2, each fitting 5 bases. In nucleotide form, the sequence is TGTGCCAGCAGCTTAGGTCCGGGACCTAACCGCGAGCAGTACTTC. Its product reads: CASSLGPGPNREQYF. Reference TRBV7-2 and TRBJ2-7 proteins supply the regions before and after the CDR3; the full variable domain is: GAGVSQSPSNKVTEKGKDVELRCDPISGHTALYWYRQSLGQGLEFLIYFQGNSAPDKSGLPSDRFSAERTGGSVSTLTIQRTQQEDSAVYLCASSLGPGPNREQYFGPGTRLTVT.